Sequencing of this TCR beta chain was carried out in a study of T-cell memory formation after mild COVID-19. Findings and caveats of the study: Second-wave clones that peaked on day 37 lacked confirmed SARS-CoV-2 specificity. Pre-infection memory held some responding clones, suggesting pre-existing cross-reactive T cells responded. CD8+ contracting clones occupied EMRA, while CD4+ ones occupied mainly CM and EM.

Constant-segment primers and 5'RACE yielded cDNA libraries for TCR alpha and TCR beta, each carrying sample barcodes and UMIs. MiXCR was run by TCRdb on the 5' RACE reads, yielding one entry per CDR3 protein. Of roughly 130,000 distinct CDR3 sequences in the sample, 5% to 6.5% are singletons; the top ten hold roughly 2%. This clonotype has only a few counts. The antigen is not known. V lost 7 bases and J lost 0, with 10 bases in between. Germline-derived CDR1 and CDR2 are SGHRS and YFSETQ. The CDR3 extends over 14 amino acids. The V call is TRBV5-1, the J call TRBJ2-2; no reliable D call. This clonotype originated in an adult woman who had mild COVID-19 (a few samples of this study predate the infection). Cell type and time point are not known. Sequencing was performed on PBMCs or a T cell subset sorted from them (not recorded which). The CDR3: CASGFGSNTGELFF. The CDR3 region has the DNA TGCGCCAGCGGATTCGGTTCGAACACCGGGGAGCTGTTTTTT. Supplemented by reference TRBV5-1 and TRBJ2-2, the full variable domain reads KAGVTQTPRYLIKTRGQQVTLSCSPISGHRSVSWYQQTPGQGLQFLFEYFSETQRNKGNFPGRFSGRQFSNSRSEMNVSTLELGDSALYLCASGFGSNTGELFFGEGSRLTVL.